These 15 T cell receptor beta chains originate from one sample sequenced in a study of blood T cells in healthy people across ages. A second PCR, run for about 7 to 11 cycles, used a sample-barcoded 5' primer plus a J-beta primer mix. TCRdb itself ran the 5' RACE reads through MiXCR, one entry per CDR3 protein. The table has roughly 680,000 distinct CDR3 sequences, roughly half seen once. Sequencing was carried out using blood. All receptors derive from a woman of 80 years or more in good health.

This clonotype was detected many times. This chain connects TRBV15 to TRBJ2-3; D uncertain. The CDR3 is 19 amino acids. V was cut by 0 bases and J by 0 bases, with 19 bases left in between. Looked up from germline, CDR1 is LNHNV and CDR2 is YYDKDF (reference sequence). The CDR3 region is CATSRDLGSGPPSTDTQYF. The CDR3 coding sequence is TGTGCCACCAGCAGAGATCTGGGATCCGGGCCTCCTAGCACAGATACGCAGTATTTT.

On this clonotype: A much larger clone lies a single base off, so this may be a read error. As DNA, the CDR3 is TGTGCCAGCGGTTTATCACTCTTGGATGGCTACACCTTC. Amino acids: CASGLSLLDGYTF. J is TRBJ1-2 and V is TRBV27; D remains ambiguous. The CDR3 is 13 amino acids. The germline CDR1 and CDR2 sequences are MNHEY and SMNVEV (reference sequence).

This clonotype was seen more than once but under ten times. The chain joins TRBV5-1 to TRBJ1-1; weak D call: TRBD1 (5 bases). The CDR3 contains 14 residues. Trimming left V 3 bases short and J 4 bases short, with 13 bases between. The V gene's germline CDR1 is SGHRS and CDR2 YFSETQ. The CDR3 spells CASSSGAVGTEAFF. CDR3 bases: TGCGCCAGCAGCTCTGGGGCGGTGGGCACTGAAGCTTTCTTT.

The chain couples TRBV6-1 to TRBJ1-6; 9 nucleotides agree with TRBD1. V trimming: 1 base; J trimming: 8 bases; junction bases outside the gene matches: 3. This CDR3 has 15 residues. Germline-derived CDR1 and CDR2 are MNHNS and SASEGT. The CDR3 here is CASSEEGTGYSPLHF. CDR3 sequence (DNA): TGTGCCAGCAGTGAAGAGGGGACAGGGTATTCACCCCTCCACTTT.

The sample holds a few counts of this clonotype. For the CDR3, the DNA is TGCAGTGCCATGGGGACCATTAATTCACCCCTCCACTTT. It is translated as CSAMGTINSPLHF. The chain employs TRBV20-1 and TRBJ1-6, with D perhaps matching TRBD1 (5 bases). Trimming shortened V by 6 bases and J by 6 bases, and 12 bases separated the two germline ends. The CDR3 contains 13 residues. The germline V gene has CDR1 DFQATT and CDR2 SNEGSKA (reference sequence).

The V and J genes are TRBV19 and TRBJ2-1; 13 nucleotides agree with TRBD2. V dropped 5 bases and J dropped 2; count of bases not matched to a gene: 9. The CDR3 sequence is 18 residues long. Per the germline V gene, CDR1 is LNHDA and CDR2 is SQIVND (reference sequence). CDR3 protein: CASSPGTSGTGTYNEQFF. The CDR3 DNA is TGTGCCAGTAGTCCAGGGACTAGCGGGACGGGAACCTACAATGAGCAGTTCTTC.

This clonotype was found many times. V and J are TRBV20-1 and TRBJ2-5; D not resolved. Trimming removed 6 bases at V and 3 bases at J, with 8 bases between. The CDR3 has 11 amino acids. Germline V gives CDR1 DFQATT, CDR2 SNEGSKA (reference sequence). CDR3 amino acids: CSAPKEETQYF. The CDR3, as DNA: TGCAGTGCCCCAAAAGAAGAGACCCAGTACTTC.

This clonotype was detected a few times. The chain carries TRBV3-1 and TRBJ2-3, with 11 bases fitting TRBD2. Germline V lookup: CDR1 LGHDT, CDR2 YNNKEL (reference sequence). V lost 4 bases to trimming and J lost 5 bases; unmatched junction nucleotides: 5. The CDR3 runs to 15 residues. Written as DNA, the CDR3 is TGTGCCAGCAGCCTTAGCGGGGGGGTTTTAGATACGCAGTATTTT. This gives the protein CASSLSGGVLDTQYF.

The CDR3 nucleotides are TGTGCCAGCAGTTCTCGGGACAGGGCCCGGACTAGCGCAAGCACAGATACGCAGTATTTT. This sequence encodes CASSSRDRARTSASTDTQYF. This sequence joins TRBV28 and TRBJ2-3; D may match TRBD1 or TRBD2 (9 bases each). Germline V gene lookup returns CDR1 MDHEN and CDR2 SYDVKM. Trimming left V 4 bases short and J 0 bases short, with 26 bases between. The CDR3 has 20 residues.

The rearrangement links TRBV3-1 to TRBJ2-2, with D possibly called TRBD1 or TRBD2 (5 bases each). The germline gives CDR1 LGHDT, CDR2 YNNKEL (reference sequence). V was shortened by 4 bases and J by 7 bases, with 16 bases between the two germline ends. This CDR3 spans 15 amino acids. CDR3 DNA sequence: TGTGCCAGCAGCCCCCCGAGGGGAAAGATCGGGGAGCTGTTTTTT. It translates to CASSPPRGKIGELFF.

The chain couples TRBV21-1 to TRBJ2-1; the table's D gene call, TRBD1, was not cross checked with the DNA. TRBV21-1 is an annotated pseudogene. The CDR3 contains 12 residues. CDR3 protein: CASSKGGQGWFF. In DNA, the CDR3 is TGTGCCAGCAGCAAAGGGGGACAGGGGTGGTTCTTC.

The CDR3 sequence: CSASLATAEGDTQYF. The CDR3 DNA reads TGCAGTGCTAGTTTGGCGACAGCCGAGGGTGATACGCAGTATTTT. The chain employs TRBV20-1 and TRBJ2-3; D may be TRBD1 or TRBD2 (5 bases each). The CDR3 spans 15 residues. Germline V lookup: CDR1 DFQATT, CDR2 SNEGSKA (reference sequence). Trimming pared 3 bases from V and 6 bases from J, leaving 19 bases between.

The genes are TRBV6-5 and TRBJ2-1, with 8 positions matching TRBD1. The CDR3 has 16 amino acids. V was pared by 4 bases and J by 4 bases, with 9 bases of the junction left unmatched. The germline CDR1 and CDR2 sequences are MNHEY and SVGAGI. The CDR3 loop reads CASSSLTGANYNEQFF. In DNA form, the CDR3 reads TGTGCCAGCAGTTCCCTGACAGGGGCGAATTACAATGAGCAGTTCTTC.

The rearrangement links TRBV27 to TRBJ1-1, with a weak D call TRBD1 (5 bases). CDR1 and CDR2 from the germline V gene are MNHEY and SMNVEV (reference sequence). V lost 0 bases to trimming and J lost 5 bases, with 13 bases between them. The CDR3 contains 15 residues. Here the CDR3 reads CASSLSPGGMTEAFF. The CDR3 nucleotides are TGTGCCAGCAGTTTATCCCCTGGGGGTATGACTGAAGCTTTCTTT.

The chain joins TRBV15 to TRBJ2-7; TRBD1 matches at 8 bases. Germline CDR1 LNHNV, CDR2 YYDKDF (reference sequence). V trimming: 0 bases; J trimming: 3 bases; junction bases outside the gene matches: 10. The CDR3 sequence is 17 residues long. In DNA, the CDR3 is TGTGCCACCAGCAGAGATCAGGGACTGGGGACAGGCTACGAGCAGTACTTC. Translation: CATSRDQGLGTGYEQYF.